This T cell receptor beta chain was found in a study of T cell repertoires in cytomegalovirus infection. Study results and limitations: Clonotypes of TCR beta that were HLA-C-restricted and CMV-specific dominated the ex vivo response. Individuals carrying CMV plus the relevant HLA were identified by cumulative frequency of public TCR beta families.

This clonotype came up a few times. The antigen is undetermined. Each CDR3 protein gets one entry after TCRdb re-called the reads with MiXCR. Of 680,000 or so distinct CDR3 sequences listed, 35% were seen once; the top ten hold around 2.6%. What was sequenced was PBMCs. This sequence originates from a human donor in good health (CMV status not recorded). Some clones in this sample may be carry-over from other donors' samples.

CDR3 sequence: CASSYRDRWRGTEAFF. The CDR3 nucleotides are TGTGCCAGCAGTTACCGGGACAGGTGGCGGGGCACTGAAGCTTTCTTT. This chain links TRBV6-5 with TRBJ1-1, with 8 bases identical to TRBD1. The CDR3 totals 16 residues. After removal of 2 bases from V and 4 bases from J, the junction contained 9 bases not matched to a gene. Germline V lookup: CDR1 MNHEY, CDR2 SVGAGI.